The present T cell receptor beta chain was sequenced within a study of Ad26.COV2.S vaccination and SARS-CoV-2 variants. CDR3 length equals 15 residues. CDR1 and CDR2 (germline): MNHEY, SVGAGI. V dropped 0 bases and J dropped 6 bases, with 14 bases sitting between them. TCRdb's copy holds only in-frame clones and misses some; the assay was immunoSEQ multiplex PCR. The sample records about 400,000 clones, around 91% being singletons. Treatment here: some 20 received Ad26.COV2.S at low or high dose, single or two shots; 5 received placebo; per-sample allocation not given. Samples analyzed were those drawn on day 63 after the first vaccine or placebo injection.

This sequence was found in a person between 18 and 60 years old who received the Ad26.COV2.S COVID-19 vaccine or a placebo. The source material was peripheral blood, sampled in a trial of Ad26.COV2.S vaccine versus placebo. The chain joins TRBV6-5 to TRBJ1-2; D is undetermined. The DNA of the CDR3 is TGTGCCAGCAGTTACTCCGTCCGCGGGGAGGATGGCTACACCTTC. Residues: CASSYSVRGEDGYTF.